The rows below give T cell receptor beta chains drawn from one sample of a study of technical replicates of blood from a few donors. Assay: immunoSEQ multiplex PCR; the TCRdb copy retains only in-frame clones and omits some. The repertoire consists of over 90,000 clones, with 95% occurring once and the leading ten covering roughly 0.21%. The source material was T cells isolated from PBMCs. The receptors were sampled from a human donor in good health. Both conserved end residues are part of each CDR3. The order of the fields is clone size, V gene, J gene, D gene, CDR3 protein, CDR3 DNA. The D gene is left open where the match is weak. Clone size is shown for a subset of rows, as once, few, many or a class of expanded clone.

NA	TRBV19	TRBJ2-3	TRBD1	CASSIKDRGSDTQYF	TGTGCCAGTAGTATAAAGGACAGGGGGTCAGATACGCAGTATTTT
NA	TRBV7-6	TRBJ2-3	NA	CASSLAGQGFDTQYF	TGTGCCAGCAGCTTAGCGGGCCAGGGATTCGATACGCAGTATTTT
NA	TRBV6-1	TRBJ1-2	TRBD1	CASSQGQGRNYGYTF	TGTGCCAGCAGCCAGGGACAGGGGCGGAACTATGGCTACACCTTC
NA	TRBV29-1	TRBJ2-5	NA	CSVEEGFLGETQYF	TGCAGCGTCGAGGAGGGGTTTTTGGGTGAGACCCAGTACTTC
once	TRBV4-2	TRBJ2-1	TRBD2	CASSQALSGTSENEQFF	TGTGCCAGCAGCCAAGCTCTTTCGGGGACTAGCGAGAATGAGCAGTTCTTC
NA	TRBV7-9	TRBJ1-1	NA	CASSLGRADTEAFF	TGTGCCAGCAGCCTAGGGCGAGCGGACACTGAAGCTTTCTTT
few	TRBV6-1	TRBJ1-5	NA	CASSVSNNQPQHF	TGTGCCAGCAGTGTGAGCAACAATCAGCCCCAGCATTTT
NA	TRBV7-8	TRBJ2-3	TRBD2	CASSRHPGTSGTAIDTQYF	TGTGCCAGCAGCCGTCATCCCGGGACTAGCGGGACCGCAATCGATACGCAGTATTTT
NA	TRBV6-5	TRBJ1-4	NA	CASSYFAGATNEKLFF	TGTGCCAGCAGTTACTTCGCGGGGGCCACTAATGAAAAACTGTTTTTT
NA	TRBV4-1	TRBJ2-5	NA	CASSQGAARGLKETQYF	TGCGCCAGCAGCCAAGGGGCAGCGCGGGGCCTTAAAGAGACCCAGTACTTC
NA	TRBV10-2	TRBJ2-5	NA	CASKVSGQETQYF	TGCGCCAGCAAGGTTAGCGGCCAAGAGACCCAGTACTTC
NA	TRBV10-1	TRBJ2-1	TRBD2	CASSVLAGGPGNEQFF	TGCGCCAGCAGTGTCTTAGCGGGAGGGCCTGGGAATGAGCAGTTCTTC
NA	TRBV28	TRBJ1-1	TRBD1	CASSFADRAEAFF	TGTGCCAGCAGTTTCGCCGACAGGGCCGAAGCTTTCTTT
NA	TRBV21-1	TRBJ2-7	NA	CASSSRSGGFSYEQYF	TGTGCCAGCAGCTCTCGGAGCGGGGGGTTCTCCTACGAGCAGTACTTC
NA	TRBV1	TRBJ2-3	NA	CTSSQAFADTQYF	TGCACCAGCAGCCAAGCGTTTGCGGATACGCAGTATTTT
NA	TRBV27	TRBJ2-1	TRBD2	CASRLAGGPDEQFF	TGTGCCAGCAGATTAGCGGGAGGGCCCGATGAGCAGTTCTTC
NA	TRBV6-1	TRBJ2-5	TRBD2	CASSEGGRAGETQYF	TGTGCCAGCAGTGAGGGCGGGAGGGCCGGGGAGACCCAGTACTTC
NA	TRBV5-4	TRBJ2-7	NA	CASSLDRDEQYF	TGTGCCAGCAGCTTGGACAGGGACGAGCAGTACTTC
NA	TRBV7-8	TRBJ2-5	NA	CASSLLAWGKETQYF	TGTGCCAGCAGCTTACTAGCTTGGGGAAAAGAGACCCAGTACTTC
NA	TRBV4-1	TRBJ1-3	TRBD1	CASSQGQGARGNTIYF	TGCGCCAGCAGCCAAGGACAGGGGGCGCGAGGAAACACCATATATTTT
once	TRBV30	TRBJ2-1	NA	CAWRTPGGSYNEQFF	TGTGCCTGGAGAACCCCAGGAGGCTCCTACAATGAGCAGTTCTTC
NA	TRBV2	TRBJ2-7	TRBD1	CAIRDRAPEQYF	TGTGCCATCCGGGACAGGGCTCCCGAGCAGTACTTC
NA	TRBV5-6	TRBJ1-1	NA	CASSLVYRQDTEAFF	TGTGCCAGCAGCTTGGTTTATAGGCAGGACACTGAAGCTTTCTTT
NA	TRBV5-4	TRBJ1-1	NA	CASSFPGGDEAFF	TGTGCCAGCAGCTTCCCCGGCGGGGATGAAGCTTTCTTT
NA	TRBV10-3	TRBJ1-5	TRBD1	CAISGDRGYNQPQHF	TGTGCCATCAGTGGAGACAGGGGGTACAATCAGCCCCAGCATTTT
NA	TRBV29-1	TRBJ1-2	NA	CSVEDQAGRYGYTF	TGCAGCGTTGAAGATCAGGCAGGCCGGTATGGCTACACCTTC
NA	TRBV6-6	TRBJ1-6	TRBD1	CASSIQGADNSPLHF	TGTGCCAGCAGTATACAGGGGGCGGATAATTCACCCCTCCACTTT
once	TRBV5-4	TRBJ2-3	TRBD2	CASSSGLASSTDTQYF	TGTGCCAGCAGCTCTGGACTAGCCAGTAGCACAGATACGCAGTATTTT
NA	TRBV28	TRBJ2-7	TRBD1	CASSSTGGTGPYEQYF	TGTGCCAGCAGTTCTACCGGCGGGACAGGCCCCTACGAGCAGTACTTC